Presented here are 22 T cell receptor beta chains from one specimen sequenced in a study of shared clonotypes between healthy human individuals. The repertoire was sequenced with immunoSEQ multiplex PCR; TCRdb's copy has only in-frame clones and lacks some. Of 1,400,000 or so clones in the sample, approximately 98.5% were seen once. Sequenced sample: naive CD4+ T cells sorted from blood. Subset specified: CD45RA+ positively selected. The receptors derive from a man under 40 in good health.

CDR3: CASSPGGPYEQYF. The CDR3 nucleotides are TGTGCCAGCAGTCCCGGCGGGCCCTACGAGCAGTACTTC. This sequence joins TRBV28 and TRBJ2-7; maybe TRBD2 (5 bases). V dropped 5 bases and J dropped 2 bases, with 10 bases sitting between them. Looked up from germline, CDR1 is MDHEN and CDR2 is SYDVKM. This CDR3 region has 13 residues.

The chain uses TRBV28 and TRBJ2-1, with a tentative D call TRBD2 (6 bases). V dropped 4 bases and J dropped 4 bases, with 17 bases sitting between them. CDR1 MDHEN and CDR2 SYDVKM come from the germline V gene. This CDR3 contains 16 residues. The CDR3 DNA reads TGTGCCAGCAGTTCCTACGCGGGTAGCGGATACAATGAGCAGTTCTTC. As protein: CASSSYAGSGYNEQFF. The full variable domain, with the rest looked up from reference TRBV28 and TRBJ2-1, is DVKVTQSSRYLVKRTGEKVFLECVQDMDHENMFWYRQDPGLGLRLIYFSYDVKMKEKGDIPEGYSVSREKKERFSLILESASTNQTSMYLCASSSYAGSGYNEQFFGPGTRLTVL.

This chain links TRBV18 with TRBJ2-7, with D maybe TRBD2 (5 bases). V lost 3 bases, J lost 2 bases, and 11 bases lay in between. The CDR3 consists of 14 residues. Germline CDR1 reads KGHSH; CDR2 reads LQKENI. The CDR3 sequence: CASSPGGFAYEQYF. The CDR3 coding sequence is TGTGCCAGCTCACCTGGCGGGTTTGCCTACGAGCAGTACTTC.

J is TRBJ2-7 and V is TRBV2, with a weak D call TRBD2 (5 bases). Trimming pared 6 bases from V and 12 bases from J, leaving 21 bases between. Germline V gene sequence: CDR1 SNHLY, CDR2 FYNNEI. This CDR3 has 13 residues. The CDR3 region has the DNA TGTGCCAGCAGGGAGAGGACTGCCGCCTTAGGGTACTTC. Its translation: CASRERTAALGYF.

The chain recombines TRBV12-5 with TRBJ2-5; D possibly corresponds to TRBD2 (5 bases). The CDR3 is made up of 13 amino acids. The germline V gene encodes CDR1 LGHNT and CDR2 FRNRAP. V was trimmed by 9 bases and J by 5 bases, leaving 16 bases between them. The CDR3: CASPTREGETQYF. CDR3 DNA: TGTGCTAGCCCGACCCGGGAAGGTGAGACCCAGTACTTC.

The J gene is TRBJ2-1, the V gene TRBV14; 7 bases map to TRBD1. The V and J ends lost 4 bases and 0 bases, in that order; junction bases with no gene match: 6. The germline V gene encodes CDR1 SGHDN and CDR2 FVKESK. The CDR3 has 16 amino acids. CDR3 sequence reads: CASSLWTGDSYNEQFF. The CDR3 DNA reads TGTGCCAGCAGCCTTTGGACAGGAGACTCCTACAATGAGCAGTTCTTC.

The chain carries TRBV6-6 and TRBJ1-1; D is unclear. V lost 4 bases and J lost 10, with 19 bases in between. In germline, CDR1 is MNHNY, CDR2 SVGAGI (reference sequence). This CDR3 has 14 residues. CDR3 sequence reads: CASSSDWNSGGAFF. The CDR3 DNA reads TGTGCCAGCAGTTCAGATTGGAACAGCGGAGGAGCTTTCTTT.

The J gene is TRBJ2-3, the V gene TRBV6-5; D is tentatively TRBD1 or TRBD2 (5 bases each). V lost 1 base and J 0 bases, leaving 5 bases between the germline ends. CDR3 length equals 14 residues. CDR1 is MNHEY, CDR2 SVGAGI, per germline. CDR3 protein: CASSYWDSTDTQYF. CDR3 nucleotide sequence: TGTGCCAGCAGTTACTGGGACAGCACAGATACGCAGTATTTT.

In regard to this clone: The sample has other DNA sequences that encode this CDR3 too. This chain links TRBV18 with TRBJ2-7, with 9 bases fitting TRBD1. There are 13 residues in the CDR3. The ends lost 3 bases at V and 4 bases at J; junction bases unmatched: 1. Germline V gene lookup returns CDR1 KGHSH and CDR2 LQKENI. CDR3 sequence reads: CASSPGTGYEQYF. The CDR3 coding sequence is TGTGCCAGCTCACCCGGGACAGGGTACGAGCAGTACTTC.

The chain uses TRBV5-6 and TRBJ1-2; D ambiguous. The CDR3 sequence is 14 residues long. The V end lost 4 bases, the J end lost 2 bases, and 12 bases lay between the germline ends. Germline CDR1 is SGHDT and CDR2 is YYEEEE. The CDR3 nucleotides read TGTGCCAGCAGCCCCCGAGGTACCAACTATGGCTACACCTTC. Protein sequence: CASSPRGTNYGYTF.

This clone was picked up one time. The V and J genes are TRBV6-1 and TRBJ2-7, with D uncertain. The V gene's germline CDR1 is MNHNS and CDR2 SASEGT. Trimming pared 2 bases from V and 4 bases from J, leaving 3 bases between. The CDR3 totals 11 residues. CDR3 sequence (DNA): TGTGCCAGCAGTGAAAATTACGAGCAGTACTTC. This sequence encodes CASSENYEQYF.

The chain recombines TRBV5-6 with TRBJ2-7, with 8 positions matching TRBD1. Trimming at V came to 0 bases and at J to 6 bases, leaving 5 bases not matched to a gene. CDR3 length: 14 residues. The germline V gene has CDR1 SGHDT and CDR2 YYEEEE. The CDR3 nucleotides read TGTGCCAGCAGCTTGGTCGGGACAGGCAGCGAGCAGTACTTC. Residues: CASSLVGTGSEQYF.

Worth noting for this clone: The sample contains more than one DNA sequence encoding this CDR3. The V call is TRBV19, the J call TRBJ1-5; no firm D call. The CDR3 is made up of 12 amino acids. V gave up 3 bases and J gave up 9 bases, with 9 bases separating them. Germline V gene data show CDR1 as LNHDA and CDR2 as SQIVND (reference sequence). CDR3 coding DNA: TGTGCCAGTAGTATTTCCCTAGGGCCCCAGCATTTT. It translates to CASSISLGPQHF.

V is TRBV5-1 and J is TRBJ2-1, with D perhaps assigned TRBD1 or TRBD2 (5 bases each). Germline assignment: CDR1 SGHRS and CDR2 YFSETQ. V shed 0 bases and J shed 5 bases, with 12 bases lying between them. This CDR3 has 15 amino acids. CDR3 in DNA: TGCGCCAGCAGCTTGGGGGCCCGGGGCGACAATGAGCAGTTCTTC. Its translation is CASSLGARGDNEQFF.

The chain uses TRBV28 and TRBJ2-3; TRBD2 matches 12 bases. CDR1 MDHEN and CDR2 SYDVKM come from the germline V gene. The CDR3 totals 17 residues. V gave up 7 bases and J gave up 1 base; unmatched junction bases: 9. The DNA for the CDR3 is TGTGCCAGCACCAGACTAGCGGGAGTGTCTGGCACAGATACGCAGTATTTT. It yields the protein CASTRLAGVSGTDTQYF.

J is TRBJ2-7 and V is TRBV2; D gene uncertain. The germline CDR1 and CDR2 sequences are SNHLY and FYNNEI. V was pared by 1 base and J by 4 bases, with 5 bases between. The CDR3 contains 12 residues. The CDR3 DNA is TGTGCCAGCAGTGAAGGCCTGTACGAGCAGTACTTC. Its protein product is CASSEGLYEQYF.

This chain links TRBV15 with TRBJ2-1; 11 positions agree with TRBD2. CDR3 length equals 17 residues. Germline V lookup: CDR1 LNHNV, CDR2 YYDKDF (reference sequence). V lost 0 bases to trimming and J lost 4 bases; unmatched junction nucleotides: 5. The CDR3 here is CATSREASGRRYNEQFF. CDR3 DNA sequence: TGTGCCACCAGCAGAGAGGCTAGCGGGAGGAGGTACAATGAGCAGTTCTTC. Filled out from reference TRBV15 and TRBJ2-1, the complete variable domain reads DAMVIQNPRYQVTQFGKPVTLSCSQTLNHNVMYWYQQKSSQAPKLLFHYYDKDFNNEADTPDNFQSRRPNTSFCFLDIRSPGLGDTAMYLCATSREASGRRYNEQFFGPGTRLTVL.

The CDR3 here is CASSIDRVDQPQHF. The CDR3 DNA is TGTGCCAGCAGTATCGACAGGGTTGATCAGCCCCAGCATTTT. This chain joins TRBV28 and TRBJ1-5; 7 bases match TRBD1. Losses at the gene ends were 5 bases for V and 5 bases for J; bases not matched to a gene: 6. The CDR3 is 14 amino acids. Germline assignment: CDR1 MDHEN and CDR2 SYDVKM. The whole variable domain, remainder taken from reference TRBV28 and TRBJ1-5, is DVKVTQSSRYLVKRTGEKVFLECVQDMDHENMFWYRQDPGLGLRLIYFSYDVKMKEKGDIPEGYSVSREKKERFSLILESASTNQTSMYLCASSIDRVDQPQHFGDGTRLSIL.

This clone was found once. Other DNA sequences in this sample translate to the same CDR3. The chain carries TRBV15 and TRBJ2-7; no clear D gene. Germline V lookup: CDR1 LNHNV, CDR2 YYDKDF (reference sequence). With 0 bases removed from V and 4 bases from J, the gap between germline ends came to 7 bases. There are 13 residues in the CDR3. The CDR3 here is CATSRDPGYEQYF. DNA of the CDR3: TGTGCCACCAGCAGAGATCCGGGTTACGAGCAGTACTTC.

This chain joins TRBV7-6 and TRBJ2-7; no firm D call. The CDR3 is 18 residues long. Germline loops: CDR1 SGHVS, CDR2 FNYEAQ. Trimming left V 5 bases short and J 5 bases short, with 28 bases between. CDR3 region: CASSPLGAARATFHEQYF. CDR3 bases: TGTGCCAGCAGCCCTCTAGGCGCTGCTAGGGCTACTTTCCACGAGCAGTACTTC.

This chain joins TRBV6-4 and TRBJ2-1; D is possibly TRBD2 (6 bases). Germline V gene sequence: CDR1 MRHNA, CDR2 SNTAGT. CDR3 size: 14 residues. Deletions cut 5 bases from V and 1 base from J, with 9 bases between. In DNA form, the CDR3 reads TGTGCCAGCAGTAGCGCGGGGTCCTACAATGAGCAGTTCTTC. Protein sequence: CASSSAGSYNEQFF.

The sample holds one count of this clone. For the CDR3, the DNA is TGTGCCAGCACTCTTAGGGGGCTCCCGAACACTGAAGCTTTCTTT. Encoded protein: CASTLRGLPNTEAFF. The chain combines TRBV28 with TRBJ1-1; 7 bases agree with TRBD1. Germline V gene sequence: CDR1 MDHEN, CDR2 SYDVKM. This CDR3 is 15 amino acids long. J lost 1 base, V lost 7 bases, and 9 bases had no gene match.